Included here is one T cell receptor (beta chain) sequence, with context. The data belong to a study of blood T cell repertoires in COVID-19. Overall study: Sites across the United States, Italy and Spain contributed samples from acute and convalescent COVID-19. Sources were T cells, B-cell-depleted T cells, or PBMCs; the material itself was cDNA or gDNA.

Per the authors' pipeline: The assay estimated nucleated cells by amplifying reference gene primers. The table came from immunoSEQ multiplex PCR; TCRdb's copy has only in-frame clones and leaves some out. The V and J calls and the clone size are those of that table, but D and trimming were determined from the DNA. In the table there are about 95,000 clones, approximately 91% of which are singletons. CDR1 and CDR2 from the germline V gene are LNHNV and YYDKDF (reference sequence). The CDR3 has 19 residues. The V and J ends lost 0 bases and 2 bases, in that order; junction bases with no gene match: 13. The Seattle patients, enrolled during active infection, were followed longitudinally.

The chain links TRBV15 to TRBJ1-2; 9 bases align to TRBD1. The sample comprised peripheral blood. This receptor was identified in a man in his 60s with COVID-19, enrolled during active disease. The CDR3 here is CATSREWGQGIIVNYGYTF. CDR3 nucleotides: TGTGCCACCAGCAGAGAGTGGGGACAGGGAATTATAGTGAACTATGGCTACACCTTC.